This is a list of T cell receptor beta chains from one sample in a study of regulatory T cells in long-lasting Graves disease. From the multiplex PCR reads, TCRdb called clonotypes with MiXCR, one entry per CDR3 protein. The profile shows 400,000 to 550,000 distinct CDR3 sequences, about 15% of them singletons. Separately, the same data were catalogued under a study of T cells in Graves' hyperthyroidism and ophthalmopathy.

The starting material was peripheral blood mononuclear cells (PBMCs), obtained at new diagnosis, from a patient treated with antithyroid drugs. The receptors shown here come from a woman aged 25 to 39 with Graves disease. Each CDR3 is given with its conserved first and last residue. A D gene is named only where the DNA matches it firmly. Clone size, where shown, is once, few, many, or a class for clones that have expanded.

D	V	size	J	DNA	CDR3
.	TRBV18	few	TRBJ1-1	TGTGCCAGCTCGCAAGGGGACGGCAGGAACACTGAAGCTTTCTTT	CASSQGDGRNTEAFF
.	TRBV29-1	many	TRBJ2-3	TGCAGCGTAGAGACAGAGTCCCAGGCCGCGGCGCAGTATTTT	CSVETESQAAAQYF
.	TRBV11-2	many	TRBJ1-4	TGTGCCAGCAGCTCGCCACAGGGCGATACTAATGAAAAACTGTTTTTT	CASSSPQGDTNEKLFF
.	TRBV20-1	.	TRBJ2-1	TGCAGTGCTAGAGATGCACAGCCACTACGTCATGAGCAGTTCTTC	CSARDAQPLRHEQFF
TRBD2	TRBV20-1	many	TRBJ2-3	TGCAGTGCTAGAGATTTGGGACTAGCGGGAGCGCGGGGTTACACAGATACGCAGTATTTT	CSARDLGLAGARGYTDTQYF
TRBD1	TRBV29-1	.	TRBJ2-7	TGCAGCGTGAGGGACAGGGGGTCCTCCTACGAGCAGTACTTC	CSVRDRGSSYEQYF
.	TRBV20-1	few	TRBJ1-6	TGCAGTGCTAGAGGCAGCAGGGTGGAACGTAATTCACCCCTCCACTTT	CSARGSRVERNSPLHF
.	TRBV20-1	few	TRBJ2-5	TGCAGTGCTAGAGCCTTCCAAGAGACCCAGTACTTC	CSARAFQETQYF
.	TRBV3-1	many	TRBJ1-5	TGTGCCAGCAGCCCGAATAGGGGGGCAAGCAATCAGCCCCAGCATTTT	CASSPNRGASNQPQHF
.	TRBV6-5	many	TRBJ1-2	TGTGCCAGCAGTTACTCTGGAACTAACTATGGCTACACCTTC	CASSYSGTNYGYTF
.	TRBV20-1	many	TRBJ2-7	TGCAGTGCTAGTAGGTTCGGCAGGCCCCCTGGCGAGCAGTACTTC	CSASRFGRPPGEQYF
.	TRBV14	many	TRBJ2-1	TGTGCCAGCAGCCAAAACCCTCCCGAGCGTCGGTTCTTC	CASSQNPPERRFF
.	TRBV12-3/TRBV12-4	many	TRBJ1-2	TGTGCCAGCGAACGGGCTAACTATGGCTACACCTTC	CASERANYGYTF
.	TRBV30	many	TRBJ2-7	TGTGCCTGGAGTCCAAGCTACGAGCAGTACTTC	CAWSPSYEQYF
.	TRBV19	.	TRBJ2-2	TGTGCCAGTAGTCCGGGACTTTACACCGGGGAGCTGTTTTTT	CASSPGLYTGELFF
.	TRBV11-2	.	TRBJ1-6	TGTGCCAGCAGCTTCCTACAGAAAAATTCACCCCTCCACTTT	CASSFLQKNSPLHF
TRBD2	TRBV19	few	TRBJ2-7	TGTGCCAGTAGTACCTCCGGGACTAGCGCGTACGAGCAGTACTTC	CASSTSGTSAYEQYF
.	TRBV10-3	.	TRBJ2-2	TGTGCCATCAGTGAGAGGTCAGGGTCGGACACCGGGGAGCTGTTTTTT	CAISERSGSDTGELFF